Presented here are 24 T cell receptor beta chains from one specimen sequenced in a study of long-term antiretroviral therapy in people with HIV (dated by TCRdb to between 2020 and 2023). The immunoSEQ hsTCRB v3.0 assay was used at survey level resolution to sequence the TRB variable region. TCRdb's version of the immuneACCESS table is confined to in-frame rearrangements and falls short of the full clone set. An unresolved V gene accounts for under half of the shortfall where checked; the remainder is of unknown origin. Within this sample are 20,000 to 25,000 clones, with 81% of them counted one time only. In total, the top ten clones hold around 10% of the sample. This specimen consisted of unsorted PBMCs, obtained 0.1 years before starting antiretroviral therapy. Receptors were obtained from a man aged 40-49 years with HIV.

The chain carries TRBV18 and TRBJ1-1; D call uncertain. Trimming took 6 bases from V and 0 from J, leaving 8 bases between them. CDR1 is KGHSH and CDR2 is LQKENI in the germline V gene. The CDR3 contains 13 residues. CDR3 amino acids: CASSSGLNTEAFF. The CDR3 DNA reads TGTGCCAGCTCTTCGGGTCTGAACACTGAAGCTTTCTTT.

The rearrangement uses TRBV30 and TRBJ2-5; no definite D call. CDR1 and CDR2 from the germline V gene are GTSNPN and SVGIG (reference sequence). The germline V and J ends were trimmed by 4 bases and 7 bases, with 13 bases remaining between them. The CDR3 is 12 amino acids. CDR3 DNA sequence: TGTGCCTGGACCCCGTCCCTAGGGACCCAGTACTTC. It encodes CAWTPSLGTQYF. Full variable domain (outside the CDR3, taken from reference TRBV30 and TRBJ2-5): SQTIHQWPATLVQPVGSPLSLECTVEGTSNPNLYWYRQAAGRGLQLLFYSVGIGQISSEVPQNLSASRPQDRQFILSSKKLLLSDSGFYLCAWTPSLGTQYFGPGTRLLVL.

The table lists this clone with a few counts. The rearrangement links TRBV4-3 to TRBJ2-4; 7 nucleotides match TRBD1. The CDR3 covers 13 residues. Trimming at V came to 0 bases and at J to 9 bases, leaving 2 bases not matched to a gene. Germline V gene data show CDR1 as LGHNA and CDR2 as YSLEER. In nucleotides, the CDR3 is TGCGCCAGCAGCCAAGAAACAGGGGTCATTCAGTACTTC. It specifies CASSQETGVIQYF.

The J gene is TRBJ2-1, the V gene TRBV11-1; no clear D gene. Germline V gene sequence: CDR1 SGHAT, CDR2 FQDESV (reference sequence). V lost 3 bases, J lost 2 bases, and 8 bases lay in between. CDR3 length: 14 amino acids. The CDR3 sequence is CASSFRAPYNEQFF. As DNA, the CDR3 is TGTGCCAGCAGCTTTCGAGCCCCCTACAATGAGCAGTTCTTC.

This clone was counted between two and nine times. This chain connects TRBV28 to TRBJ2-3; possibly TRBD1 for D (6 bases). CDR1 is MDHEN and CDR2 is SYDVKM in the germline V gene. This CDR3 has 15 amino acids. Between the trimmed V and J ends, which lost 3 bases and 1 base, there was a span of 11 bases. CDR3 nucleotides: TGTGCCAGCAGTTTGCCAGGGGCCGGCACAGATACGCAGTATTTT. Translating it yields CASSLPGAGTDTQYF.

The V and J genes are TRBV5-1 and TRBJ2-1, with a weak D call TRBD2 (6 bases). This CDR3 has 17 residues. Trimming shortened V by 3 bases and J by 5 bases, and 21 bases separated the two germline ends. CDR1 SGHRS and CDR2 YFSETQ come from the germline V gene. This chain's CDR3 is CASSWSRSGLANNEQFF. Written as DNA, the CDR3 is TGCGCCAGCAGCTGGTCGAGGAGCGGGCTTGCCAACAATGAGCAGTTCTTC.

The chain uses TRBV7-2 and TRBJ1-1; D call uncertain. Germline CDR1 and CDR2: SGHTA and FQGNSA. CDR3 size: 13 residues. Trimming stripped 1 base from V and 11 bases from J, with 14 bases between. The CDR3 loop reads CASSLGVRSAAFF. The CDR3 bases are TGTGCCAGCAGCTTAGGGGTGAGGTCCGCCGCTTTCTTT.

This clone is a singleton in its sample. J is TRBJ2-2 and V is TRBV5-3; 8 nucleotides agree with TRBD1. TRBV5-3 is flagged as an ORF with uncertain function. The CDR3 extends over 15 amino acids. V lost 3 bases, J lost 1 base, and 2 bases stayed unmatched. CDR3: CARSSGQVNTGELFF. The CDR3 DNA is TGTGCCAGAAGCTCGGGACAGGTGAACACCGGGGAGCTGTTTTTT.

The chain recombines TRBV6-1 with TRBJ2-7; D ambiguous. Trimming removed 2 bases from V and 3 bases from J, with 17 bases in between. In germline, CDR1 is MNHNS, CDR2 SASEGT. CDR3 size: 16 residues. The CDR3 nucleotides read TGTGCCAGCAGTGAAAGGGCAGCCGCCATTGGCTACGAGCAGTACTTC. This gives the protein CASSERAAAIGYEQYF.

The V gene is TRBV7-9, the J gene TRBJ2-7; perhaps TRBD2 as D (5 bases). The CDR3 has 14 amino acids. Germline CDR1 reads SEHNR; CDR2 reads FQNEAQ (reference sequence). Between the trimmed V and J ends, which lost 5 bases and 2 bases, there was a span of 13 bases. CDR3 in DNA: TGTGCCAGCAGCCTCGAGGACTTCACCTACGAGCAGTACTTC. It codes for CASSLEDFTYEQYF.

J is TRBJ2-1 and V is TRBV10-2, with D possibly matching TRBD1 (6 bases). Looked up from germline, CDR1 is WSHSY and CDR2 is SAAADI. Trimming took 7 bases from V and 8 from J, leaving 21 bases between them. The CDR3 consists of 15 residues. The CDR3 sequence is CASKWQGSEHDEQFF. CDR3 in DNA: TGCGCCAGCAAGTGGCAGGGGTCGGAACACGATGAGCAGTTCTTC.

This clone was counted a few times. The chain combines TRBV11-2 with TRBJ2-7; D call uncertain. The CDR3 is made up of 15 amino acids. Germline CDR1 is SGHAT and CDR2 is FQNNGV. V lost 5 bases, J lost 3 bases, and 17 bases lay in between. The CDR3 DNA follows: TGTGCCAGCAGCCCCTCGGACGTGGGCCTCTACGAGCAGTACTTC. This codes for CASSPSDVGLYEQYF. Variable domain in full (rest from reference TRBV11-2 and TRBJ2-7): EAGVAQSPRYKIIEKRQSVAFWCNPISGHATLYWYQQILGQGPKLLIQFQNNGVVDDSQLPKDRFSAERLKGVDSTLKIQPAKLEDSAVYLCASSPSDVGLYEQYFGPGTRLTVT.

This rearrangement joins TRBV2 to TRBJ2-5, with TRBD2 matching over 8 bases. V shed 4 bases, J shed 5 bases, and the junction held 6 bases outside the gene matches. CDR3 length: 14 amino acids. The germline CDR1 and CDR2 sequences are SNHLY and FYNNEI. The CDR3 nucleotides read TGTGCCAGCAGTGTGGTGCGGGAGGCTGAGACCCAGTACTTC. Its protein product is CASSVVREAETQYF.

The CDR3 bases are TGTGCCAGCAGCCCTCAAGGAGGGCGTTACGAGCAGTACTTC. It specifies CASSPQGGRYEQYF. V gene TRBV7-2 combines with J gene TRBJ2-7, with a weak D call TRBD2 (6 bases). Trimming stripped 5 bases from V and 4 bases from J, with 15 bases between. Germline assignment: CDR1 SGHTA and CDR2 FQGNSA. The CDR3 runs to 14 residues.

The genes are TRBV7-2 and TRBJ2-5, with TRBD1 matching 10 bases. The V segment lost 4 bases and the J segment 3 bases; nucleotides outside the gene matches: 5. In germline, CDR1 is SGHTA, CDR2 FQGNSA. This CDR3 has 15 amino acids. CDR3 in amino acids: CASSWYGTGEETQYF. Written as DNA, the CDR3 is TGTGCCAGCAGCTGGTACGGGACAGGGGAAGAGACCCAGTACTTC. Full variable domain (missing parts from reference TRBV7-2 and TRBJ2-5): GAGVSQSPSNKVTEKGKDVELRCDPISGHTALYWYRQSLGQGLEFLIYFQGNSAPDKSGLPSDRFSAERTGGSVSTLTIQRTQQEDSAVYLCASSWYGTGEETQYFGPGTRLLVL.

The J gene is TRBJ1-2, the V gene TRBV28; TRBD1 aligns across 7 bases. Looked up from germline, CDR1 is MDHEN and CDR2 is SYDVKM. CDR3 size: 13 residues. J lost 4 bases, V lost 7 bases, and 6 bases had no gene match. The CDR3 DNA follows: TGTGCCAGCATGAGAGGGGGCCTCTATGGCTACACCTTC. This gives the protein CASMRGGLYGYTF.

This clone has only one observation. V is TRBV7-9 and J is TRBJ2-1, with 13 bases matching TRBD2. Germline V gene data show CDR1 as SEHNR and CDR2 as FQNEAQ (reference sequence). Germline trimming cut 5 bases from V and 8 bases from J; bases unmatched to any gene: 6. The CDR3 is 15 amino acids. The CDR3 DNA sequence: TGTGCCAGCAGCCTTCCGACTAGCGGGAGGTATGAGCAGTTCTTC. It translates to CASSLPTSGRYEQFF.

The chain joins TRBV4-2 to TRBJ2-7; D unclear. The CDR3 is made up of 14 amino acids. Looked up from germline, CDR1 is LGHNA and CDR2 is YNFKEQ. The V end was cut by 5 bases, the J end by 2 bases, with 13 bases between. The CDR3 reads CASSKVGPTYEQYF. The CDR3 nucleotides are TGTGCCAGCAGCAAAGTCGGTCCAACCTACGAGCAGTACTTC.

V gene TRBV27 combines with J gene TRBJ2-5, with 8 positions matching TRBD2. The CDR3 spans 15 residues. The V segment lost 6 bases and the J segment 7 bases; nucleotides outside the gene matches: 13. Germline assignment: CDR1 MNHEY and CDR2 SMNVEV (reference sequence). The CDR3 DNA reads as TGTGCCAGCAGCCGGGGGGGGCTCTCTAAAGGGACCCAGTACTTC. Its protein is CASSRGGLSKGTQYF.

The chain joins TRBV18 to TRBJ2-7; weak D call: TRBD2 (6 bases). This CDR3 has 16 amino acids. Trimming removed 0 bases from V and 6 bases from J, with 18 bases in between. Looked up from germline, CDR1 is KGHSH and CDR2 is LQKENI. The CDR3 sequence is CASSPPGTVALGEQYF. CDR3 nucleotide sequence: TGTGCCAGCTCACCACCTGGGACTGTAGCTCTGGGCGAGCAGTACTTC.

J is TRBJ2-1 and V is TRBV4-1; a possible D gene is TRBD2 (6 bases). CDR1 and CDR2 (germline): MGHRA, YSYEKL. V was pared by 2 bases and J by 0 bases, with 8 bases between. The CDR3 extends over 15 amino acids. CDR3 region: CASSQLASSYNEQFF. In DNA, the CDR3 is TGCGCCAGCAGCCAACTAGCGAGCTCCTACAATGAGCAGTTCTTC.

V gene TRBV1 combines with J gene TRBJ2-1; TRBD2 is taken as the D call from the table, unchecked against the DNA. TRBV1 is an annotated pseudogene. There are 21 residues in the CDR3. DNA for the CDR3: TGCACCAGCAGCCAACCTCGATCGGGGGTCGGTGGGAGGTTCTCCTACAATGAGCAGTTCTTC. As protein: CTSSQPRSGVGGRFSYNEQFF.

This chain joins TRBV5-4 and TRBJ2-7; the match to TRBD1 covers 8 bases. The CDR3 extends over 15 amino acids. The germline CDR1 and CDR2 sequences are SGHNT and YYREEE (reference sequence). Trimming took 2 bases from V and 5 from J; bases not matched to a gene: 9. The CDR3 here is CASSLDRGRPHEQYF. The CDR3 DNA follows: TGTGCCAGCAGCTTAGACAGGGGTCGGCCCCACGAGCAGTACTTC.

The genes are TRBV27 and TRBJ2-7, with D possibly TRBD1 on 6 matching bases. CDR3 length: 13 residues. V was clipped by 6 bases and J by 4 bases, with 13 bases between them. Germline CDR1 and CDR2: MNHEY and SMNVEV (reference sequence). The CDR3 DNA sequence: TGTGCCAGCAGGGCCGGGACATTATACGAGCAGTACTTC. Protein: CASRAGTLYEQYF.